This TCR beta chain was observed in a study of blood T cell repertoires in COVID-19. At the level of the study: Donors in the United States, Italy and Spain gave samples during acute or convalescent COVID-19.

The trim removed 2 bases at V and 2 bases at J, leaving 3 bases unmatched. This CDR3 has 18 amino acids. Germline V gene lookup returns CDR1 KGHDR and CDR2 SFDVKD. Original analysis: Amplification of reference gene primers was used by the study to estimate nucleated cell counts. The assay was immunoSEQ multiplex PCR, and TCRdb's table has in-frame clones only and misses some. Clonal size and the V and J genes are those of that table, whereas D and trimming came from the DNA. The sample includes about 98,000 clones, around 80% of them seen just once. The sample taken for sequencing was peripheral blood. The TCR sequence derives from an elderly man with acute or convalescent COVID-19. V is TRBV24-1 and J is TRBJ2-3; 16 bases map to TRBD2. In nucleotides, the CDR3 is TGTGCCACCAGTGATTCGGGACTAGCGGGGGGGGTCACAGATACGCAGTATTTT. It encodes CATSDSGLAGGVTDTQYF.